One and the same sample provided the 18 T cell receptor beta chains below, sequenced in a study of T cells after yellow fever vaccination. TCRdb fed the 5' RACE reads into MiXCR, producing one record per CDR3 protein. There are 25,000 to 35,000 distinct CDR3 sequences in the sample; 6.3% occur only once, and more than 20% lies in the top ten. The sample consisted of PBMCs, either bulk or a sorted T-cell subset (CD4+, CD8+, memory, or dextramer-sorted; not recorded which), taken on the day of the yellow fever booster vaccination. The receptors stem from a man under 40 who received the YFV17D yellow fever vaccine.

The DNA of the CDR3 is TGTGCCTCCACCAAAGGGACTAGTCGGAGGCTCAGCACAGATACGCAGTATTTT. Amino acid sequence: CASTKGTSRRLSTDTQYF. The chain has TRBV21-1 and TRBJ2-3; TRBD2 is taken as the D call from the table, unchecked against the DNA. TRBV21-1 is tagged as a pseudogene. The CDR3 is 18 amino acids.

This clonotype was counted ten times or more. The V and J genes are TRBV6-2 or TRBV6-3 and TRBJ1-1; D is uncertain. The ends were cut back, 3 bases at V and 0 bases at J, with 8 bases in the middle. CDR1 and CDR2 from the germline V gene are MNHEY and SVGEGT. This CDR3 region has 14 residues. CDR3 protein: CASSYAVMNTEAFF. CDR3 bases: TGTGCCAGCAGTTATGCGGTTATGAACACTGAAGCTTTCTTT.

This clonotype was observed many times. The chain employs TRBV10-2 and TRBJ2-5; 11 bases fit TRBD2. The CDR3 covers 16 residues. Trimming took 4 bases from V and 5 from J; bases not matched to a gene: 9. CDR1 WSHSY and CDR2 SAAADI come from the germline V gene. The CDR3 reads CASSATSGSSRETQYF. CDR3 bases: TGCGCCAGCAGTGCAACTAGCGGGAGTTCCAGGGAGACCCAGTACTTC.

The V and J genes are TRBV2 and TRBJ1-5, with a tentative D call TRBD1 (5 bases). V was trimmed by 2 bases and J by 8 bases, leaving 16 bases between them. The CDR3 is 15 amino acids. Looked up from germline, CDR1 is SNHLY and CDR2 is FYNNEI. As DNA, the CDR3 is TGTGCCAGCAGTGAAAGGGGACTCCCTGGGAAGCCCCAGCATTTT. It encodes CASSERGLPGKPQHF.

This clonotype appeared many times. The V gene is TRBV12-3 or TRBV12-4, the J gene TRBJ2-2, with a weak D call TRBD1 (5 bases). The CDR3 contains 16 residues. The CDR3 here is CATTPRRGVGTGELFF. CDR3 in DNA: TGTGCGACCACACCCCGAAGGGGTGTCGGCACCGGGGAGCTGTTTTTT.

This clonotype was seen repeatedly, ten times or more. The V and J genes are TRBV30 and TRBJ2-6; D unclear. The CDR3 contains 14 residues. Germline-derived CDR1 and CDR2 are GTSNPN and SVGIG (reference sequence). Trimming cost V 1 base and J 0 bases, with 4 bases left between them. The CDR3 DNA reads TGTGCCTGGAGTGAGATCTCTGGGGCCAACGTCCTGACTTTC. Protein product: CAWSEISGANVLTF.

This clonotype was counted ten times or more. The chain employs TRBV5-4 and TRBJ1-1; D call uncertain. The CDR3 contains 16 residues. Germline loops: CDR1 SGHNT, CDR2 YYREEE (reference sequence). V was trimmed by 4 bases and J by 4 bases, leaving 20 bases between them. The CDR3 sequence: CASSPRFLGRGTEAFF. In DNA form, the CDR3 reads TGTGCCAGCAGCCCCCGGTTTTTGGGCCGAGGCACTGAAGCTTTCTTT.

This clonotype was detected ten times or more. This chain links TRBV11-2 with TRBJ2-3; 7 bases are a match to TRBD2. CDR3 length: 18 amino acids. Germline trimming cut 6 bases from V and 2 bases from J; bases unmatched to any gene: 17. The V gene's germline CDR1 is SGHAT and CDR2 FQNNGV. The CDR3 DNA follows: TGTGCCAGCAGTTTTAATCTAGCGGAGCCAACAATCACAGATACGCAGTATTTT. This encodes CASSFNLAEPTITDTQYF.

This clonotype has ten or more counts. The rearrangement joins TRBV3-1 to TRBJ2-1; 8 positions agree with TRBD2. V trimming: 3 bases; J trimming: 4 bases; junction bases outside the gene matches: 5. The CDR3 is 15 amino acids. Germline assignment: CDR1 LGHDT and CDR2 YNNKEL (reference sequence). In DNA, the CDR3 is TGTGCCAGCAGCCAGAGCGGGGGAGGATACAATGAGCAGTTCTTC. It codes for CASSQSGGGYNEQFF.

The chain employs TRBV7-2 and TRBJ1-2; D not certain. CDR1 SGHTA and CDR2 FQGNSA come from the germline V gene. V lost 1 base and J lost 7, with 16 bases in between. The CDR3 has 15 amino acids. In nucleotides, the CDR3 is TGTGCCAGCAGCTTAGGAGGGCCGACTCATAGTGGCTACACCTTC. It translates to CASSLGGPTHSGYTF.

This rearrangement joins TRBV5-4 to TRBJ2-3; 13 nucleotides line up with TRBD2. V lost 5 bases to trimming and J lost 4 bases; unmatched junction nucleotides: 7. Germline CDR1 SGHNT, CDR2 YYREEE (reference sequence). The CDR3 totals 16 residues. In DNA form, the CDR3 reads TGTGCCAGCAGTCTTGGACTAGCGGGAGTGTCAGATACGCAGTATTTT. Translation gives CASSLGLAGVSDTQYF.

This clonotype was detected ten times or more. The chain couples TRBV7-9 to TRBJ2-1; maybe TRBD1 (5 bases). The CDR3 totals 14 residues. V lost 1 base and J 5 bases, leaving 9 bases between the germline ends. Per the germline V gene, CDR1 is SEHNR and CDR2 is FQNEAQ (reference sequence). For the CDR3, the DNA is TGTGCCAGCAGCTTAGGCAGGGATAACAATGAGCAGTTCTTC. Translating it yields CASSLGRDNNEQFF.

This clonotype came up a few times. The chain couples TRBV7-9 to TRBJ2-7; D uncertain. The CDR3 covers 15 residues. V was clipped by 3 bases and J by 0 bases, with 12 bases between them. In germline, CDR1 is SEHNR, CDR2 FQNEAQ (reference sequence). The CDR3 DNA reads TGTGCCAGCAGCTTCGTGGATGGCCCCTCCTACGAGCAGTACTTC. Translated, it gives CASSFVDGPSYEQYF.

This clonotype was found many times. The chain employs TRBV6-2 or TRBV6-3 and TRBJ1-1, with D perhaps matching TRBD1 (6 bases). Trimming pared 2 bases from V and 11 bases from J, leaving 12 bases between. CDR3 size: 12 residues. Looked up from germline, CDR1 is MNHEY and CDR2 is SVGEGT. The CDR3 region is CASSYETGSAFF. The CDR3, as DNA: TGTGCCAGCAGTTACGAAACAGGGTCGGCTTTCTTT.

This clonotype was found a few times. The chain recombines TRBV25-1 with TRBJ2-2; a possible D gene is TRBD2 (5 bases). This CDR3 has 14 residues. Germline V gene sequence: CDR1 MGHDK, CDR2 SYGVNS. The V end lost 6 bases, the J end lost 0 bases, and 8 bases lay between the germline ends. This CDR3 reads CASSSGTNTGELFF. The CDR3 coding sequence is TGTGCCAGCAGCAGCGGCACGAACACCGGGGAGCTGTTTTTT.

There are many counts of this clonotype. The chain has TRBV24-1 and TRBJ2-3; 7 bases fit TRBD2. The V gene's germline CDR1 is KGHDR and CDR2 SFDVKD. The ends lost 3 bases at V and 4 bases at J; junction bases unmatched: 15. The CDR3 extends over 18 amino acids. CDR3: CATSDPILRESVADTQYF. In nucleotides, the CDR3 is TGTGCCACCAGTGATCCGATTTTGCGGGAGTCGGTCGCAGATACGCAGTATTTT.

This clonotype was counted ten times or more. V gene TRBV25-1 combines with J gene TRBJ2-7; TRBD1 aligns across 8 bases. After removal of 8 bases from V and 2 bases from J, the junction contained 8 bases not matched to a gene. Germline V gives CDR1 MGHDK, CDR2 SYGVNS. This CDR3 comprises 14 residues. Here the CDR3 reads CASCKSGGTYEQYF. CDR3 DNA sequence: TGTGCCAGCTGTAAGTCAGGGGGCACCTACGAGCAGTACTTC.

This clonotype turned up a few times. CDR3 residues: CASSLDRPYEQYF. CDR3 sequence (DNA): TGTGCCAGCAGCTTGGACAGACCCTACGAGCAGTACTTC. The gene calls are TRBV7-6 and TRBJ2-7, with D possibly matching TRBD1 (6 bases). Germline values: CDR1 SGHVS, CDR2 FNYEAQ. V lost 3 bases and J lost 2, with 8 bases in between. The CDR3 runs 13 residues.